Sequencing of this T cell receptor (beta chain) was carried out in a study of blood T cell repertoires in COVID-19. About the research overall: Samples representing acute and convalescent COVID-19 were sourced from the United States, Italy and Spain.

TCRdb's copy holds only in-frame clones and misses some; the assay was immunoSEQ multiplex PCR. The data contain about 230,000 clones, more than 75% of them singletons. The germline CDR1 and CDR2 sequences are MDHEN and SYDVKM. J was trimmed by 0 bases and V by 3 bases; bases with no gene match: 1. The CDR3 totals 15 residues. The rearrangement joins TRBV28 to TRBJ2-1, with 8 nucleotides matching TRBD2. This receptor was identified in a man in his fifties with COVID-19, enrolled during active disease. Specimen: peripheral blood. CDR3 in DNA: TGTGCCAGCAGTTTGAGCGGGAGCTCCTACAATGAGCAGTTCTTC. It translates to CASSLSGSSYNEQFF.